Following are 3 T cell receptor beta chains from one sample sequenced in a study of blood T cells in healthy people across ages. Combining a sample-barcoded 5' primer with a J-beta primer mix, a second PCR ran for 7 to 11 cycles. MiXCR was run by TCRdb on the 5' RACE reads, yielding one entry per CDR3 protein. There are 850,000 to 950,000 distinct CDR3 sequences in the sample; 25% to 35% occur only once, and roughly 17% lies in the top ten. The source material was blood. The receptors stem from an elderly woman in good health.

Here the CDR3 DNA reads TGTGCCACCAGTGATCAGACAGGGGGCAATCAGCCCCAGCATTTT. Amino acids: CATSDQTGGNQPQHF. The gene calls are TRBV24-1 and TRBJ1-5; 8 positions match TRBD1. This CDR3 has 15 residues. CDR1 is KGHDR and CDR2 is SFDVKD in the germline V gene. Trimming cost V 3 bases and J 2 bases; bases outside gene matches: 2.

With regard to this clonotype: This may arise from a read error, as a much more abundant clone is one base away. The V call is TRBV20-1, the J call TRBJ2-3; D not certain. Germline V gene data show CDR1 as DFQATT and CDR2 as SNEGSKA (reference sequence). The CDR3 sequence is 16 residues long. CDR3 nucleotide sequence: TGCAGTGCTGGAGATGAGTCTCTAGTTGTTGGAGATACGCAGTATTTT. Its protein is CSAGDESLVVGDTQYF.

The gene calls are TRBV7-2 and TRBJ2-1; 7 bases are shared with TRBD2. This CDR3 comprises 13 residues. V dropped 4 bases and J dropped 10; count of bases not matched to a gene: 7. Germline CDR1 SGHTA, CDR2 FQGNSA. CDR3 bases: TGTGCCAGCAGCTCCTCCCCGGGACTAGAGCAGTTCTTC. Translated: CASSSSPGLEQFF.